A selection of T cell receptor beta chains follows, all from one sample in a study of beta chain features in type 1 diabetes. TCRdb keeps only in-frame clones here, not all; method: immunoSEQ multiplex PCR. The sample records around 200,000 clones, approximately 13% being singletons. The sequenced sample was central memory CD4+ T cells from blood. These receptors were taken from a woman aged 18-30 years in good health. CDR3s include the opening cysteine and the closing phenylalanine or tryptophan. D genes are given only for firm matches. Some rows have no size entry. The others give once, few or many, or a class for an expanded clone.

>TRBV7-2|TRBD1|TRBJ1-2|few
CASSLDRAVPGYTF
TGTGCCAGCAGCCTCGACAGGGCGGTTCCGGGCTACACCTTC
>TRBV7-9|-|TRBJ2-5|-
CASSLEVSGIETQYF
TGTGCCAGCAGCTTAGAGGTGTCGGGAATAGAGACCCAGTACTTC
>TRBV18|TRBD1|TRBJ1-1|-
CASSQAQGASTEAFF
TGTGCCAGCTCACAGGCACAGGGGGCGAGCACTGAAGCTTTCTTT
>TRBV28|-|TRBJ1-2|-
CASSLIQANYGYTF
TGTGCCAGCAGTCTCATACAGGCCAACTATGGCTACACCTTC
>TRBV11-2|-|TRBJ2-7|-
CASRRRVHEQYF
TGTGCCAGCAGGCGCCGGGTCCACGAGCAGTACTTC
>TRBV29-1|-|TRBJ1-3|-
CSVEMWAAGNTIYF
TGCAGCGTTGAAATGTGGGCAGCTGGAAACACCATATATTTT
>TRBV27|TRBD2|TRBJ2-2|few
CASTHRGGRTGELFF
TGTGCCAGCACCCATCGGGGGGGGCGCACCGGGGAGCTGTTTTTT
>TRBV7-3|TRBD1|TRBJ1-3|few
CASSTSGTGGDTIYF
TGTGCCAGCAGCACCTCCGGGACAGGGGGAGACACCATATATTTT
>TRBV9|TRBD2|TRBJ2-1|-
CASSVATSGVVLNEQFF
TGTGCCAGCAGCGTAGCTACTAGCGGGGTAGTTCTGAATGAGCAGTTCTTC
>TRBV2|TRBD1|TRBJ1-2|-
CASSEQGGVGYTF
TGTGCCAGCAGTGAACAGGGGGGCGTTGGCTACACCTTC
>TRBV7-3|TRBD1|TRBJ2-5|few
CASSLGTGGSGTQYF
TGTGCCAGCAGCCTGGGCACAGGGGGCAGCGGGACCCAGTACTTC
>TRBV6-5|-|TRBJ2-3|-
CASSLSTDTQYF
TGTGCCAGCAGCCTTAGCACAGATACGCAGTATTTT
>TRBV19|-|TRBJ2-1|few
CASSPQTAEKFF
TGTGCCAGTAGTCCGCAGACAGCTGAAAAGTTCTTC
>TRBV5-1|-|TRBJ1-4|-
CASSLAGGTTNEKLFF
TGCGCCAGCAGCTTGGCCGGCGGGACTACTAATGAAAAACTGTTTTTT
>TRBV18|TRBD2|TRBJ2-7|-
CASSPPGLASWEQYF
TGTGCCAGCTCACCACCGGGACTAGCTTCTTGGGAGCAGTACTTC
>TRBV9|-|TRBJ2-2|many
CASSPLRRGDTGELFF
TGTGCCAGCAGCCCCCTCCGGAGGGGTGACACCGGGGAGCTGTTTTTT
>TRBV4-3|-|TRBJ1-2|few
CASSHTGRGYGYTF
TGCGCCAGCAGCCATACAGGGCGGGGGTATGGCTACACCTTC
>TRBV28|-|TRBJ1-2|-
CASSPHTLYGYTF
TGTGCCAGCAGTCCTCATACTCTCTATGGCTACACCTTC
>TRBV5-1|TRBD2|TRBJ2-7|few
CASSLVTWTSGTYEQYF
TGCGCCAGCAGCTTGGTTACCTGGACTAGCGGTACCTACGAGCAGTACTTC
>TRBV7-2|-|TRBJ2-7|few
CASSLAGGEQYF
TGTGCCAGCAGCTTAGCCGGGGGCGAGCAGTACTTC
>TRBV2|-|TRBJ2-3|-
CASSGTAIDTQYF
TGTGCCAGCAGTGGGACAGCTATAGATACGCAGTATTTT
>TRBV19|-|TRBJ1-2|-
CASAGSGGATYGYTF
TGTGCCAGCGCCGGGAGCGGGGGCGCAACCTATGGCTACACCTTC
>TRBV20-1|-|TRBJ2-1|few
CSARDHYEQFF
TGCAGTGCTAGAGATCATTATGAGCAGTTCTTC
>TRBV11-3|-|TRBJ2-3|-
CASSWTGDTQYF
TGTGCCAGCAGCTGGACTGGCGATACGCAGTATTTT
>TRBV25-1|-|TRBJ2-3|-
CASSGTGFTDTQYF
TGTGCCAGCAGTGGCACGGGGTTCACAGATACGCAGTATTTT
>TRBV15|-|TRBJ1-3|-
CATSSEGPRSGNTIYF
TGTGCCACCAGCAGTGAGGGCCCACGCTCTGGAAACACCATATATTTT
>TRBV28|TRBD2|TRBJ2-7|few
CASSFGLAGLGEQYF
TGTGCCAGCAGTTTTGGGCTAGCGGGTCTTGGGGAGCAGTACTTC
>TRBV9|TRBD2|TRBJ2-7|-
CASSATSGSYEQYF
TGTGCCAGCAGCGCAACTAGCGGATCCTACGAGCAGTACTTC
>TRBV30|TRBD1|TRBJ2-2|few
CAWSPRSTGVRIF
TGTGCCTGGAGCCCAAGGTCTACAGGGGTTAGGATTTTT
>TRBV28|TRBD1|TRBJ1-2|-
CASSPGQGWHGYTF
TGTGCCAGCAGCCCTGGACAGGGTTGGCATGGCTACACCTTC
>TRBV28|-|TRBJ1-1|few
CASSSGTKDEAFF
TGTGCCAGCAGTTCCGGGACAAAAGACGAAGCTTTCTTT